This T cell receptor (beta chain) originates from a study of shared clonotypes between healthy human individuals. Study background: CD4 naive cells filled three plates per donor, CD4 memory three, CD8 naive two and CD8 memory one.

The CDR3 consists of 16 residues. The J segment lost 4 bases and the V segment lost 5 bases, leaving 10 bases of the junction unmatched. Germline V lookup: CDR1 SEHNR, CDR2 FQNEAQ (reference sequence). Notes on this clone: The antigen is undetermined.

The study, taken as a whole, reports: Sharing across four donors was highest in naive CD4 (approximately 5%) and lowest in memory CD8 (roughly 0.4%).

This table comes from immunoSEQ multiplex PCR, and its TCRdb copy is limited to in-frame clones, with some not included. The sample records about 2.3 million clones, less than 95% being singletons. The sample comprised naive CD4+ T cells from PBMCs. Subset denoted: CD45RA+ positively selected. The rearrangement joins TRBV7-9 to TRBJ1-4; 7 positions match TRBD1. This receptor was taken from a man younger than 30 in good health. Some clones in this sample may be carry-over from other donors' samples. In nucleotides, the CDR3 is TGTGCCAGCAGCACACCTAGGGACAGTATTAATGAAAAACTGTTTTTT. It codes for CASSTPRDSINEKLFF.